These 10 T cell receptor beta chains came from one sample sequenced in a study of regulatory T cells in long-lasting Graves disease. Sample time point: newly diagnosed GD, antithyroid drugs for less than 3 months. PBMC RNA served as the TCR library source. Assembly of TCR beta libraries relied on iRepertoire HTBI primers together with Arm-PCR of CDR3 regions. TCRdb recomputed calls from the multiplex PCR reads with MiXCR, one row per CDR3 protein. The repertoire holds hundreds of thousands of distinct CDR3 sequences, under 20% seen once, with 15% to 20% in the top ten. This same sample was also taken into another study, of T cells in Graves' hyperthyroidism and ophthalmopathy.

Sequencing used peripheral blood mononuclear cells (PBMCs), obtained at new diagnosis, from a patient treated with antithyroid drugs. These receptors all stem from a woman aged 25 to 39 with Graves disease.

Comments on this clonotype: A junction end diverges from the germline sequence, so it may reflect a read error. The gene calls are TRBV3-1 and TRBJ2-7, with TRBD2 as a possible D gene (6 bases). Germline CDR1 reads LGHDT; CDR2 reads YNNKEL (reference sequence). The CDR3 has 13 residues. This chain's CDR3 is CASSQVGTANPNF. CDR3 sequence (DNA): TGTGCCAGCAGCCAAGTGGGGACTGCCAATCCGAACTTC.

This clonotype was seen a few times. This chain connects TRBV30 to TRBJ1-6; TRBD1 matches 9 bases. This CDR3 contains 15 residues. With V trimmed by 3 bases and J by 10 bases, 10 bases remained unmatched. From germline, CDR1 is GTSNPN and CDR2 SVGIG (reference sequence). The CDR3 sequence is CAWRYRDRDTSPLHF. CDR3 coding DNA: TGTGCCTGGAGGTACCGGGACAGGGATACCTCACCCCTCCACTTT.

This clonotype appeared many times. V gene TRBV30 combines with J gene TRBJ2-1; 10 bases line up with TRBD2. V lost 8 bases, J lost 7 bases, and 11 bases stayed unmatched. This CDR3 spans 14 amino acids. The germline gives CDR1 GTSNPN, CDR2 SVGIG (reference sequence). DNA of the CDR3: TGTGCCCATTCCATGCTAGCGGGAGTTAATGAGCAGTTCTTC. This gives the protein CAHSMLAGVNEQFF.

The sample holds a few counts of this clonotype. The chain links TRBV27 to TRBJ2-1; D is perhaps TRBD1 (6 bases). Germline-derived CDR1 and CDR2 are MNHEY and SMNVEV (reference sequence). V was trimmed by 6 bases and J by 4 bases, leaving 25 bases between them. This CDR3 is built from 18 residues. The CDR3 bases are TGTGCCAGCAGCCGCGTGGGGGCGGCCGGGACGGTATACAATGAGCAGTTCTTC. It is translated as CASSRVGAAGTVYNEQFF.

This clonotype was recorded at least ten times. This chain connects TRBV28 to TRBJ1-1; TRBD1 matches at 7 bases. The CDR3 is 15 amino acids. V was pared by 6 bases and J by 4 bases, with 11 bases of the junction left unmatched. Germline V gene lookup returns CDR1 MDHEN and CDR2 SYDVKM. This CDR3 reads CASSPSTGYVTEAFF. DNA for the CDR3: TGTGCCAGCAGCCCCTCGACAGGGTATGTCACTGAAGCTTTCTTT.

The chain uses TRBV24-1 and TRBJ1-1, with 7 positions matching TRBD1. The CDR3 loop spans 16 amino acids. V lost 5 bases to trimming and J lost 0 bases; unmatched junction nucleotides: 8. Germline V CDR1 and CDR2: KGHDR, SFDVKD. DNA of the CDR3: TGTGCCACCAGTGCGTCGGGGACAGTCATGAACACTGAAGCTTTCTTT. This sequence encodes CATSASGTVMNTEAFF.

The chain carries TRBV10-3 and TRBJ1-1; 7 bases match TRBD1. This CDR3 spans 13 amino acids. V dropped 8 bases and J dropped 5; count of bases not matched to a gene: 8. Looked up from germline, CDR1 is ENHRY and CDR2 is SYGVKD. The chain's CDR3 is CAIEAGGRTEAFF. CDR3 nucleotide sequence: TGTGCCATCGAAGCAGGGGGGCGGACTGAAGCTTTCTTT.

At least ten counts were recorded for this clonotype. CDR3 loop: CASKRKREFYNEQFF. CDR3 DNA sequence: TGTGCCAGCAAGAGAAAGCGGGAGTTCTACAATGAGCAGTTCTTC. The genes are TRBV7-8 and TRBJ2-1, with 8 bases identical to TRBD2. CDR3 size: 15 residues. The trim removed 7 bases at V and 3 bases at J, leaving 8 bases unmatched. Germline values: CDR1 SGHVS, CDR2 FQNEAQ.

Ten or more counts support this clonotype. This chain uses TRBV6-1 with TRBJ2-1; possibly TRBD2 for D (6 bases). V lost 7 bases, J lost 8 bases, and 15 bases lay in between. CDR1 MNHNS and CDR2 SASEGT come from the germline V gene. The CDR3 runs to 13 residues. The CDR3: CASTLTTRHEQFF. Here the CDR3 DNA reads TGTGCCAGCACCTTAACGACTAGACATGAGCAGTTCTTC.

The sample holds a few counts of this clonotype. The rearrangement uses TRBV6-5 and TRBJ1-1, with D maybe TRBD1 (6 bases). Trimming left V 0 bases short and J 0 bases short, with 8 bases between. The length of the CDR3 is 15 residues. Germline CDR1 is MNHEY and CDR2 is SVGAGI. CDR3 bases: TGTGCCAGCAGTTACTCGAGGGGGTTGAACACTGAAGCTTTCTTT. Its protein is CASSYSRGLNTEAFF.